This TCR beta chain came from a study of blood T cell repertoires in COVID-19. Turning to the study itself: Collection of acute and convalescent COVID-19 samples took place in the United States, Italy and Spain. Sample material is recorded as cDNA or gDNA derived from T cells, B-cell-depleted T cells, or PBMCs.

In the authors' workflow: Amplification of reference gene primers provided the estimated nucleated cell counts. Measured with immunoSEQ multiplex PCR; TCRdb has only the in-frame clones, and not every one. The V and J calls and clone size are taken from that table; D and trimming were inferred from the DNA. Among 45,000 to 60,000 clones listed, about 90% were seen once. The J segment lost 5 bases and the V segment lost 8 bases, leaving 7 bases of the junction unmatched. The CDR3 has 14 residues. Germline CDR1 and CDR2: SEHNR and FQNEAQ (reference sequence). This receptor was obtained from a man between 65 and 85 years old with active COVID-19. The gene calls are TRBV7-9 and TRBJ2-3; TRBD2 matches at 10 bases. The sequencing sample was made of peripheral blood. The chain's CDR3 is CASVSGGAEDTQYF. CDR3 sequence (DNA): TGTGCCAGCGTGAGCGGGGGGGCGGAAGATACGCAGTATTTT.